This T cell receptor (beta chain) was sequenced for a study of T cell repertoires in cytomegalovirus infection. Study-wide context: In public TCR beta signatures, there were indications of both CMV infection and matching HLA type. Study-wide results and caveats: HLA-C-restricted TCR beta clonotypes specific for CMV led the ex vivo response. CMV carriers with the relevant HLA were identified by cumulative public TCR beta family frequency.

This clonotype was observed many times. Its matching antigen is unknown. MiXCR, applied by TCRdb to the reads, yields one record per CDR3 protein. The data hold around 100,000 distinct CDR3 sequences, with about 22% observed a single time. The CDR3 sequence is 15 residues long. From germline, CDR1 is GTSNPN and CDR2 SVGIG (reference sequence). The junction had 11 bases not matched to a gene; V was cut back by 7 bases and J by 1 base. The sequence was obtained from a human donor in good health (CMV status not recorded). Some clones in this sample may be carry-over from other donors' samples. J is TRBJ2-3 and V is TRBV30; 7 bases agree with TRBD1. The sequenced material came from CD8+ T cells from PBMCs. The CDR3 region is CAFVNTGARTDTQYF. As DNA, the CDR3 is TGTGCCTTCGTCAACACAGGGGCCCGCACAGATACGCAGTATTTT.